These T cell receptor beta chains were read from a single sample in a study of cytomegalovirus exposure and HLA in healthy donors. Assay used: immunoSEQ multiplex PCR; TCRdb lists only in-frame clones, some missing. This sample has under 200,000 clones, with more than 65% found just once. The sequenced sample was PBMCs. The source is a woman aged 45 to 65 in good health and CMV-seronegative. Each CDR3 is given with its conserved first and last residue. The order of the fields is J gene, clone size, V gene, D gene, CDR3 DNA, CDR3 protein. The D gene is left open where the match is weak. A row's size may be missing; if present it is once, few, many or a size class.

TRBJ2-1,.,TRBV4-2,TRBD2,TGTGCCAGCAGCCGAAAGCGGGACCAATATATGAATGAGCAGTTCTTC,CASSRKRDQYMNEQFF
TRBJ1-5,.,TRBV28,TRBD1,TGTGCCGGACAGGGGTGGGGCATAGGCAATCAGCCCCAGCATTTT,CAGQGWGIGNQPQHF
TRBJ1-5,.,TRBV27,.,TGTGCCAGCAGCCGAGGCGATACTTTACATAATCAGCCCCAGCATTTT,CASSRGDTLHNQPQHF
TRBJ2-7,.,TRBV9,.,TGTGCCAGCAGCGTAGGTCCCGGGTACGAGCAGTACTTC,CASSVGPGYEQYF
TRBJ2-7,.,TRBV6-5,TRBD1,TGTGCCAGCAGCGGACAGGGGTACGAGCAGTACTTC,CASSGQGYEQYF
TRBJ2-5,.,TRBV5-4,TRBD2,TGTGCCAGCAGCTTTGGGCTAGCGGGGGGGGCCAGTGAGACCCAGTACTTC,CASSFGLAGGASETQYF
TRBJ2-7,.,TRBV11-2,TRBD1,TGTGCCAGCAGGCCCCCGGGACAGGCTCACTACGAGCAGTACTTC,CASRPPGQAHYEQYF
TRBJ2-3,.,TRBV21-1,.,TGTGCCAGCAGCAACCTAGCGGGGCCCACAGATACGCAGTATTTT,CASSNLAGPTDTQYF
TRBJ1-4,.,TRBV4-3,TRBD1,TGCGCCAGCAGCCAAGATTATGGGACAGCTAATGAAAAACTGTTTTTT,CASSQDYGTANEKLFF
TRBJ2-3,.,TRBV7-2,TRBD2,TGTGCCAGCAGCTCCACGGGGGGGGATACGCAGTATTTT,CASSSTGGDTQYF
TRBJ1-3,once,TRBV27,TRBD1,TGTGCCAGCTGGGGGACAGTAACTGGAAACACCATATATTTT,CASWGTVTGNTIYF
TRBJ2-7,.,TRBV1,.,TGCACCAGCAGCCAGGTGATAGCGGGAGAAAACTACGAGCAGTACTTC,CTSSQVIAGENYEQYF
TRBJ2-7,.,TRBV28,.,TGTGCCAGCAGTTGGCTCCGGACAGTCTACGAGCAGTACTTC,CASSWLRTVYEQYF
TRBJ2-5,.,TRBV9,.,TGTGCCAGCAGCGTACGGGAACAAGAGACCCAGTACTTC,CASSVREQETQYF
TRBJ2-1,.,TRBV5-1,TRBD2,TGCGCCAGCAGCTTGAGTCTAGCGGGCAATGAGCAGTTCTTC,CASSLSLAGNEQFF
TRBJ1-5,.,TRBV7-9,TRBD1,TGTGCCAGCAGCCGCGGACAGGGGGCGTATTTTCAGCCCCAGCATTTT,CASSRGQGAYFQPQHF
TRBJ2-5,.,TRBV27,.,TGTGCCAGCAGAGCGCAGGGGATTGGGACCCAGTACTTC,CASRAQGIGTQYF
TRBJ2-1,.,TRBV23-1,TRBD2,TGCGCCAGCAGTCAATCGGAGACTAGCGAGATCAATGAGCAGTTCTTC,CASSQSETSEINEQFF
TRBJ2-7,.,TRBV7-9,.,TGTGCCAGCAGCCCCCGCGGCAGCGACGAGCAGTACTTC,CASSPRGSDEQYF
TRBJ1-4,.,TRBV28,TRBD1,TGTGCCAGCATCAACAGGGGGCGGGATGAAAAACTGTTTTTT,CASINRGRDEKLFF
TRBJ2-1,.,TRBV15,TRBD2,TGTGCCACCAGCAAGGGGACTAGCGGGCTATACAATGAGCAGTTCTTC,CATSKGTSGLYNEQFF
TRBJ2-7,.,TRBV7-3,TRBD1,TGTGCCAGCAGCTTAGGTGCAGGGGGTTCCTACGAGCAGTACTTC,CASSLGAGGSYEQYF
TRBJ2-5,.,TRBV5-6,TRBD2,TGTGCCAGCAGCTTGACTAGCGGGGTGGTAGAGACCCAGTACTTC,CASSLTSGVVETQYF
TRBJ2-7,.,TRBV27,TRBD1,TGTGCCAGCAGTTTCCGCCGGGACAGGGGAGCGTACGAGCAGTACTTC,CASSFRRDRGAYEQYF
TRBJ2-3,.,TRBV6-5,.,TGTGCCAGCAGTAGGGGAGTGGGGGGAGATACGCAGTATTTT,CASSRGVGGDTQYF
TRBJ2-5,.,TRBV25-1,.,TGTGCCAGCAGGGGGCCCCAAGAGACCCAGTACTTC,CASRGPQETQYF
TRBJ1-5,.,TRBV19,TRBD1,TGTGCCAGTATCCCCGGAGGGGGACAGGGAAAGTGGCCCGGCAATCAGCCCCAGCATTTT,CASIPGGGQGKWPGNQPQHF
TRBJ2-1,.,TRBV11-2,.,TGTGCCAGCAGCTTAGCTCGACAGACCCGCAATGAGCAGTTCTTC,CASSLARQTRNEQFF
TRBJ1-1,.,TRBV29-1,TRBD1,TGCAGCGTTTCTTCTACAGGGGGCACTGAAGCTTTCTTT,CSVSSTGGTEAFF
TRBJ2-1,.,TRBV19,.,TGTGCCAGTAGTATGGGGCCGTGGGATGAGCAGTTCTTC,CASSMGPWDEQFF
TRBJ2-7,.,TRBV6-5,.,TGTGCCAGCAGTTACACAGCCGAGAGCTCCTACGAGCAGTACTTC,CASSYTAESSYEQYF
TRBJ2-7,.,TRBV6-5,TRBD2,TGTGCCAGCAGTGAAGGACGGCCTAGCGGGGAGCAGTACTTC,CASSEGRPSGEQYF
TRBJ2-7,.,TRBV4-3,TRBD1,TGCGCCAGCAGCCGGGACAGGGGCTACGAGCAGTACTTC,CASSRDRGYEQYF
TRBJ1-5,.,TRBV10-2,TRBD1,TGCGCCAGCAGTGAGTCGTATATAATCGGGACAGGACTTTATAGCAATCAGCCCCAGCATTTT,CASSESYIIGTGLYSNQPQHF
TRBJ1-1,.,TRBV7-9,.,TGTGCCAGCAGCTTATGGGGGGAAAAGAACACTGAAGCTTTCTTT,CASSLWGEKNTEAFF